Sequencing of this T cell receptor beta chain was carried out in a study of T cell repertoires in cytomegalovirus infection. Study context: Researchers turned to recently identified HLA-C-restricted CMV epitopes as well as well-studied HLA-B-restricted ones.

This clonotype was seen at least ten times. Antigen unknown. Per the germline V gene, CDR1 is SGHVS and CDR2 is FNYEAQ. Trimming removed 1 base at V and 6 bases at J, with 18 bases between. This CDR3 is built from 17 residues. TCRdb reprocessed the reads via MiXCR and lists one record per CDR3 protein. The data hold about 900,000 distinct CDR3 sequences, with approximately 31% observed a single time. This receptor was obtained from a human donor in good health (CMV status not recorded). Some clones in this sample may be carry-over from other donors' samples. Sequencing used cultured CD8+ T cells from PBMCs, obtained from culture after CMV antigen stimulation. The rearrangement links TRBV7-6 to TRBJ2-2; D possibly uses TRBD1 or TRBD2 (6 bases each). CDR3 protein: CASSLVAGQKMAGELFF. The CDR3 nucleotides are TGTGCCAGCAGCTTAGTCGCGGGACAAAAAATGGCCGGGGAGCTGTTTTTT.